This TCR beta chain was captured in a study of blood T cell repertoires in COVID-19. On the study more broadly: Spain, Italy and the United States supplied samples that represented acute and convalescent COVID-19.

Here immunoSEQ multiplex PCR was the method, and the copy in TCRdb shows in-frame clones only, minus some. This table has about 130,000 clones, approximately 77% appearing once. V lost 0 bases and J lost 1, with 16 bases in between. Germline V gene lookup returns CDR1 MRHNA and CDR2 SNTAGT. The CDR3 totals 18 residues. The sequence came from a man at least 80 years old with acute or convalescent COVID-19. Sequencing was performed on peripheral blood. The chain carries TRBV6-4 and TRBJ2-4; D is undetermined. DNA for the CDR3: TGTGCCAGCAGTGACTCCTCTGGAGCCAGACGGGCCAAAAACATTCAGTACTTC. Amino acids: CASSDSSGARRAKNIQYF.